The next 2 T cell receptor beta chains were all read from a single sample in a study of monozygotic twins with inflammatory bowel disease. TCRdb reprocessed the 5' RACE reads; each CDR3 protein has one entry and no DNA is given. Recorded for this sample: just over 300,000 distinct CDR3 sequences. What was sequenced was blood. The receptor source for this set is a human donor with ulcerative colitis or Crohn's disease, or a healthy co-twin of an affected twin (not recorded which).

CDR3 residues: CATLLGRFVQPQHF. This sequence joins TRBV28 and TRBJ1-5; TCRdb's assignment of TRBD1 cannot be checked, as there is no DNA. CDR3 size: 14 residues. The germline V gene has CDR1 MDHEN and CDR2 SYDVKM.

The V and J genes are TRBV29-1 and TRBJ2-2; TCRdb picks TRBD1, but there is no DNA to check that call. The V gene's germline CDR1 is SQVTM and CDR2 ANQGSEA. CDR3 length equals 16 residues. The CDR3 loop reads CSVGPSRTGQAGELFF.